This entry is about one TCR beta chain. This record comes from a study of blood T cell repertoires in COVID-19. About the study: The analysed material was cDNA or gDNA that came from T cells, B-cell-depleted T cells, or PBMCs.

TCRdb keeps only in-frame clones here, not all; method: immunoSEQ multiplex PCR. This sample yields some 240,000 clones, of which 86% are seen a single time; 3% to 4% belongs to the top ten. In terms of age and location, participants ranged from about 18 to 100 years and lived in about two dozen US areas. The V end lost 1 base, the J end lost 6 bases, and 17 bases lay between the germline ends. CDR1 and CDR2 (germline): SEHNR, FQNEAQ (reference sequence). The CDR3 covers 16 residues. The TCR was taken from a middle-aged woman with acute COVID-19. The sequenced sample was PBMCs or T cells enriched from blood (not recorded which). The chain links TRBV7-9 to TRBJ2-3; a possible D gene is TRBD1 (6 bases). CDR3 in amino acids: CASSLGVYREVDTQYF. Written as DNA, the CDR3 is TGTGCCAGCAGCTTAGGAGTTTACAGGGAAGTCGATACGCAGTATTTT.